A single sample gave rise to the 32 T cell receptor beta chains below, sequenced in a study of T cells in Graves' hyperthyroidism and ophthalmopathy. RNA transcripts were the template for amplifying TCR beta CDR3 regions. First-round RT-PCR of the TCR CDR3 relied on the HTBI primer set. TCRdb re-analysed the multiplex PCR reads in MiXCR, keeping a single row per CDR3 protein. The repertoire holds hundreds of thousands of distinct CDR3 sequences, 15% to 20% seen once, with 3% to 4.5% in the top ten. The sample taken for sequencing was blood. These receptors were taken from a woman aged 25 to 39 with Graves' hyperthyroidism.

The rearrangement uses TRBV18 and TRBJ2-5; perhaps TRBD2 as D (5 bases). This CDR3 comprises 15 residues. Trimming left V 4 bases short and J 1 base short, with 13 bases between. Germline V gives CDR1 KGHSH, CDR2 LQKENI. The DNA for the CDR3 is TGTGCCAGCTCACTGCTAGCACCCCCCCAAGAGACCCAGTACTTC. It specifies CASSLLAPPQETQYF.

In its sample, this clonotype was seen a few times. V is TRBV11-3 and J is TRBJ2-2, with D perhaps matching TRBD1 (5 bases). The CDR3 contains 17 residues. Germline-derived CDR1 and CDR2 are SGHNT and YENEEA. The ends were cut back, 2 bases at V and 3 bases at J, with 16 bases in the middle. The CDR3 here is CASSLYGQGRDTGELFF. Here the CDR3 DNA reads TGTGCCAGCAGCTTATATGGGCAGGGTCGGGACACCGGGGAGCTGTTTTTT.

The gene calls are TRBV5-4 and TRBJ2-7; D possibly matches TRBD1 or TRBD2 (5 bases each). The germline V gene encodes CDR1 SGHNT and CDR2 YYREEE (reference sequence). Trimming took 4 bases from V and 5 from J, leaving 13 bases between them. This CDR3 is built from 13 residues. CDR3 bases: TGTGCCAGCAGCGAGGGACCCAGCAACGAGCAGTACTTC. Amino acid sequence: CASSEGPSNEQYF.

This clonotype was observed a handful of times. This chain links TRBV19 with TRBJ2-3; 7 nucleotides agree with TRBD1. V was pared by 5 bases and J by 1 base, with 9 bases of the junction left unmatched. This CDR3 has 16 amino acids. Germline V gene sequence: CDR1 LNHDA, CDR2 SQIVND (reference sequence). CDR3 sequence (DNA): TGTGCCAGTAGTGCCCGGACTCAGGGGGGCACAGATACGCAGTATTTT. This encodes CASSARTQGGTDTQYF.

This clonotype was detected ten times or more. The rearrangement joins TRBV6-1 to TRBJ1-1; D gene uncertain. CDR1 and CDR2 from the germline V gene are MNHNS and SASEGT. The V end was cut by 5 bases, the J end by 1 base, with 14 bases between. The length of the CDR3 is 15 residues. CDR3 nucleotide sequence: TGTGCCAGCAGTCTAACCAGAATTTCGAACACTGAAGCTTTCTTT. This codes for CASSLTRISNTEAFF.

This clonotype was seen ten or more times. The rearrangement uses TRBV28 and TRBJ1-4; TRBD1 matches 10 bases. Looked up from germline, CDR1 is MDHEN and CDR2 is SYDVKM. V shed 2 bases and J 7 bases; nucleotides not matched to a gene: 13. The CDR3 is made up of 18 amino acids. The CDR3 bases are TGTGCCAGCAGTTTAGGGGCCGGGACAGGGGTGTTGAGTGAAAAACTGTTTTTT. Amino acid sequence: CASSLGAGTGVLSEKLFF.

A few counts support this clonotype. V usage is TRBV11-2 and J usage is TRBJ2-1; 9 nucleotides match TRBD2. V shed 0 bases, J shed 9 bases, and the junction held 6 bases outside the gene matches. In germline, CDR1 is SGHAT, CDR2 FQNNGV. CDR3 length: 15 amino acids. Written as DNA, the CDR3 is TGTGCCAGCAGCTTAGAAGGGCGGGAGGGGCCTGAGCAGTTCTTC. It translates to CASSLEGREGPEQFF.

This clonotype was found many times. The chain is built from TRBV27 and TRBJ1-3, with D possibly being TRBD1 (6 bases). The germline V gene has CDR1 MNHEY and CDR2 SMNVEV (reference sequence). This CDR3 is 15 amino acids long. The V end lost 3 bases, the J end lost 0 bases, and 9 bases lay between the germline ends. The CDR3 bases are TGTGCCAGCAGTTTGGGGGGCCTCTCTGGAAACACCATATATTTT. This gives the protein CASSLGGLSGNTIYF.

On this clonotype: A much more abundant neighbour one base away suggests this may be a read error. This sequence joins TRBV12-5 and TRBJ2-7; possible D gene TRBD2, 5 bases. The germline V and J ends were trimmed by 2 bases and 7 bases, with 12 bases remaining between them. Germline loops: CDR1 LGHNT, CDR2 FRNRAP. This CDR3 region has 13 residues. CDR3 nucleotide sequence: TGTGCTAGTGGTTTGTCGGGATACAATGAGCAGTACTTC. It yields the protein CASGLSGYNEQYF.

The genes are TRBV9 and TRBJ1-2; no reliable D call. The CDR3 covers 14 residues. The germline V gene has CDR1 SGDLS and CDR2 YYNGEE. Trimming left V 0 bases short and J 8 bases short, with 14 bases between. The CDR3 loop reads CASSVEARSTGYTF. The CDR3 nucleotides are TGTGCCAGCAGCGTAGAGGCCAGGTCGACGGGCTACACCTTC.

The chain carries TRBV20-1 and TRBJ2-7; 7 bases line up with TRBD2. This CDR3 has 13 amino acids. Trimming took 1 base from V and 4 from J; bases not matched to a gene: 4. Germline V gene lookup returns CDR1 DFQATT and CDR2 SNEGSKA (reference sequence). CDR3 residues: CSARGASGYEQYF. The CDR3 DNA is TGCAGTGCTAGAGGGGCTAGCGGTTACGAGCAGTACTTC.

This clonotype was counted ten times or more. The chain uses TRBV28 and TRBJ1-1, with a weak D call TRBD1 (5 bases). With 6 bases removed from V and 5 bases from J, the gap between germline ends came to 13 bases. Germline V CDR1 and CDR2: MDHEN, SYDVKM. The CDR3 contains 13 residues. The chain's CDR3 is CASSQGRKTEAFF. The CDR3 DNA reads as TGTGCCAGCAGCCAGGGAAGGAAGACTGAAGCTTTCTTT.

This chain links TRBV12-5 with TRBJ2-1, with D perhaps TRBD2 (6 bases). The CDR3 is made up of 16 amino acids. Germline V gene lookup returns CDR1 LGHNT and CDR2 FRNRAP. Deletions cut 1 base from V and 2 bases from J, with 12 bases between. CDR3 in amino acids: CASGLGGAGPYNEQFF. In nucleotides, the CDR3 is TGTGCTAGTGGTTTGGGGGGTGCGGGACCCTACAATGAGCAGTTCTTC.

This chain joins TRBV12-3 or TRBV12-4 and TRBJ1-5; D is perhaps TRBD1 (5 bases). Deletions cut 5 bases from V and 10 bases from J, with 9 bases between. The CDR3 runs to 11 residues. CDR3 sequence: CASSAGTPQHF. The DNA for the CDR3 is TGTGCCAGCAGTGCAGGGACTCCCCAGCATTTT.

Only a few counts were recorded for this clonotype. The chain couples TRBV7-9 to TRBJ2-2; D is unclear. CDR3 length: 13 amino acids. V lost 3 bases, J lost 6 bases, and 8 bases lay in between. Germline V gives CDR1 SEHNR, CDR2 FQNEAQ (reference sequence). CDR3 in amino acids: CASSFFLPGELFF. CDR3 DNA sequence: TGTGCCAGCAGCTTTTTCCTGCCCGGGGAGCTGTTTTTT.

This clonotype was counted between two and nine times. The chain recombines TRBV4-2 with TRBJ2-7; 7 nucleotides align to TRBD2. After removal of 0 bases from V and 4 bases from J, the junction contained 9 bases not matched to a gene. CDR1 is LGHNA, CDR2 YNFKEQ, per germline. The CDR3 sequence is 16 residues long. The CDR3 nucleotides read TGTGCCAGCAGCCAAGATAACCTAGCGGACCTATACGAGCAGTACTTC. Translating it yields CASSQDNLADLYEQYF.

This clonotype was seen many times. V usage is TRBV27 and J usage is TRBJ2-7, with 8 bases lining up with TRBD1. Germline trimming cut 6 bases from V and 2 bases from J; bases unmatched to any gene: 9. Germline lookup yields CDR1 MNHEY and CDR2 SMNVEV (reference sequence). The CDR3 is 15 amino acids. The CDR3, as DNA: TGTGCCAGCAGCCTAAGGGGGACAGGACCCTACGAGCAGTACTTC. Its translation: CASSLRGTGPYEQYF.

The chain is built from TRBV20-1 and TRBJ1-5; tentative D call: TRBD1 (5 bases). The germline gives CDR1 DFQATT, CDR2 SNEGSKA (reference sequence). The CDR3 spans 18 residues. Trimming shortened V by 4 bases and J by 5 bases, and 27 bases separated the two germline ends. The CDR3 here is CSANQFTGKLDGDQPQHF. CDR3 in DNA: TGCAGTGCTAACCAATTCACAGGAAAACTGGACGGCGATCAGCCCCAGCATTTT.

The CDR3 DNA reads as TGTGCCAGCAGTTCCCGTAGGCCCCAAGAGACAGATACGCAGTATTTT. Its protein product is CASSSRRPQETDTQYF. The rearrangement joins TRBV27 to TRBJ2-3, with D unclear. V lost 4 bases and J 3 bases, leaving 17 bases between the germline ends. Germline V CDR1 and CDR2: MNHEY, SMNVEV (reference sequence). The length of the CDR3 is 16 residues.

This clonotype was seen once. This could be a read error, since a much larger clone is one nucleotide away. The chain combines TRBV5-6 with TRBJ2-7; 8 bases fit TRBD2. Germline CDR1 and CDR2: SGHDT and YYEEEE. The CDR3 has 16 residues. CDR3 protein: CTSSPLRLAGGYEQYF. The CDR3 DNA reads TGTACCAGCAGCCCCCTGCGGCTAGCGGGCGGATACGAGCAGTACTTC.

This clonotype occurred many times. The chain uses TRBV6-5 and TRBJ2-6, with D perhaps TRBD1 (6 bases). The CDR3 sequence is 18 residues long. V dropped 2 bases and J dropped 1 base, with 15 bases sitting between them. CDR1 is MNHEY, CDR2 SVGAGI, per germline. CDR3 DNA sequence: TGTGCCAGCAGTTACCGACCCTGGACAGTATCTGGGGCCAACGTCCTGACTTTC. Translation: CASSYRPWTVSGANVLTF.

This clonotype was observed a handful of times. The CDR3: CASSIASHTYEQYF. The CDR3 DNA reads as TGTGCCAGTAGTATCGCCAGCCATACCTACGAGCAGTACTTC. The gene calls are TRBV19 and TRBJ2-7; D gene ambiguous. V shed 3 bases and J shed 2 bases, with 11 bases lying between them. The length of the CDR3 is 14 residues. Germline-derived CDR1 and CDR2 are LNHDA and SQIVND (reference sequence).

This clonotype was detected ten times or more. The chain uses TRBV2 and TRBJ1-1; TRBD1 is a possible D gene (6 bases). Trimming cost V 6 bases and J 8 bases, with 22 bases left between them. CDR1 and CDR2 (germline): SNHLY, FYNNEI. This CDR3 comprises 15 residues. This CDR3 reads CASRTNNYRESEAFF. CDR3 bases: TGTGCCAGCAGAACCAATAACTACAGGGAAAGCGAAGCTTTCTTT.

This clonotype appeared many times. This sequence joins TRBV13 and TRBJ1-1; 9 bases map to TRBD1. The ends lost 3 bases at V and 3 bases at J; junction bases unmatched: 8. CDR1 and CDR2 (germline): PRHDT, FYEKMQ (reference sequence). The CDR3 runs 16 residues. CDR3 residues: CASSLYGTGTDTEAFF. As DNA, the CDR3 is TGTGCCAGCAGCTTGTACGGGACAGGGACGGACACTGAAGCTTTCTTT. Supplemented by reference TRBV13 and TRBJ1-1, the full variable domain reads AAGVIQSPRHLIKEKRETATLKCYPIPRHDTVYWYQQGPGQDPQFLISFYEKMQSDKGSIPDRFSAQQFSDYHSELNMSSLELGDSALYFCASSLYGTGTDTEAFFGQGTRLTVV.

There are many counts of this clonotype. DNA for the CDR3: TGTGCCAGCAGCCCCGCCGGGACAGGTGCCTACGAGCAGTACTTC. Its protein product is CASSPAGTGAYEQYF. The chain has TRBV7-9 and TRBJ2-7; 8 bases align to TRBD1. Per the germline V gene, CDR1 is SEHNR and CDR2 is FQNEAQ (reference sequence). V lost 5 bases, J lost 2 bases, and 8 bases stayed unmatched. This CDR3 is built from 15 residues.

The chain employs TRBV28 and TRBJ2-7, with 10 bases identical to TRBD2. This CDR3 is 16 amino acids long. V lost 4 bases to trimming and J lost 0 bases; unmatched junction nucleotides: 6. Germline CDR1 reads MDHEN; CDR2 reads SYDVKM. CDR3: CASSSRLAGTSYEQYF. Written as DNA, the CDR3 is TGTGCCAGCAGTTCCCGACTAGCGGGCACCTCCTACGAGCAGTACTTC.

The sample holds many counts of this clonotype. This chain connects TRBV5-1 to TRBJ2-6; 8 nucleotides align to TRBD1. This CDR3 is 18 amino acids long. CDR1 is SGHRS, CDR2 YFSETQ, per germline. Losses at the gene ends were 2 bases for V and 0 bases for J; bases not matched to a gene: 7. In DNA, the CDR3 is TGCGCCAGCAGCTTAGGAACAGGGGGTCCCTCTGGGGCCAACGTCCTGACTTTC. Protein: CASSLGTGGPSGANVLTF.

This clonotype was detected ten times or more. The rearrangement uses TRBV2 and TRBJ2-3; D not resolved. The V and J ends lost 6 bases and 0 bases respectively, with 13 bases between them. CDR1 and CDR2 from the germline V gene are SNHLY and FYNNEI. CDR3 length: 15 residues. The CDR3 sequence is CASRRSTLSTDTQYF. The DNA of the CDR3 is TGTGCCAGCAGGAGGAGTACCCTGAGCACAGATACGCAGTATTTT.

This clonotype has more than one count but fewer than ten. The chain combines TRBV9 with TRBJ2-2; D remains ambiguous. The CDR3 length is 13 residues. V lost 2 bases to trimming and J lost 5 bases, with 7 bases between them. Germline V lookup: CDR1 SGDLS, CDR2 YYNGEE. The CDR3 sequence is CASSVEITGELFF. As DNA, the CDR3 is TGTGCCAGCAGCGTTGAGATAACCGGGGAGCTGTTTTTT. The full variable domain, with the rest looked up from reference TRBV9 and TRBJ2-2, is DSGVTQTPKHLITATGQRVTLRCSPRSGDLSVYWYQQSLDQGLQFLIQYYNGEERAKGNILERFSAQQFPDLHSELNLSSLELGDSALYFCASSVEITGELFFGEGSRLTVL.

This clonotype was recorded at least ten times. This chain joins TRBV12-3 or TRBV12-4 and TRBJ2-2; 10 bases align to TRBD2. This CDR3 comprises 15 residues. After removal of 1 base from V and 6 bases from J, the junction contained 2 bases not matched to a gene. The CDR3 here is CASSLVLAGAGELFF. CDR3 sequence (DNA): TGTGCCAGCAGTTTAGTGCTAGCGGGAGCCGGGGAGCTGTTTTTT.

This clonotype has more than one count but fewer than ten. The genes are TRBV12-3 or TRBV12-4 and TRBJ2-3; 11 bases fit TRBD1. Trimming cost V 2 bases and J 5 bases; bases outside gene matches: 6. The CDR3 consists of 16 residues. The CDR3 loop reads CASSLTRDRGKDTQYF. The CDR3 bases are TGTGCCAGCAGTTTAACCCGGGACAGGGGGAAAGATACGCAGTATTTT.

This clonotype has ten or more counts. This chain links TRBV6-1 with TRBJ2-5; D is perhaps TRBD2 (6 bases). There are 17 residues in the CDR3. Germline V gives CDR1 MNHNS, CDR2 SASEGT. The V end was cut by 3 bases, the J end by 4 bases, with 21 bases between. CDR3 protein: CASSDFPLKGGRETQYF. CDR3 in DNA: TGTGCCAGCAGTGACTTCCCCTTAAAGGGAGGCCGAGAGACCCAGTACTTC.